This T cell receptor (beta chain) is drawn from a study of T cells in Graves' hyperthyroidism and ophthalmopathy. Study-level findings and limits: By a 13 V-J model, ophthalmopathy was set apart from stable hyperthyroidism. Most thyroid clonotypes expanded above 0.001 appeared in blood too.

Worth noting for this clonotype: Its cognate antigen is unknown. A far larger clone is one nucleotide away, so this likely arose from a read error.

Germline CDR1 reads LGHNA; CDR2 reads YSLEER. V gave up 4 bases and J gave up 2 bases, with 9 bases separating them. The CDR3 spans 14 residues. A NOSPECS grade of at least 4, a Clinical Activity Score of at least 3 and duration under 3 months were recorded in ophthalmopathy patients. The authors obtained PBMCs from about 9.5 ml of fresh peripheral blood. TCR beta CDR3 sequences were amplified from RNA transcripts. The TCR CDR3 first-round RT-PCR relied on the HTBI primer set. TCRdb re-called the multiplex PCR reads through MiXCR, storing one row per CDR3 protein. The sample consists of hundreds of thousands of distinct CDR3 sequences, around 15% of them appearing once.

The specimen sequenced was blood. This sequence joins TRBV4-3 and TRBJ1-5, with D possibly being TRBD1 (5 bases). This sequence originates from a woman between 40 and 55 years old with Graves' ophthalmopathy. The CDR3 reads CASSPETGNQPQHF. The CDR3 DNA reads as TGCGCCAGCAGCCCAGAGACAGGCAATCAGCCCCAGCATTTT.